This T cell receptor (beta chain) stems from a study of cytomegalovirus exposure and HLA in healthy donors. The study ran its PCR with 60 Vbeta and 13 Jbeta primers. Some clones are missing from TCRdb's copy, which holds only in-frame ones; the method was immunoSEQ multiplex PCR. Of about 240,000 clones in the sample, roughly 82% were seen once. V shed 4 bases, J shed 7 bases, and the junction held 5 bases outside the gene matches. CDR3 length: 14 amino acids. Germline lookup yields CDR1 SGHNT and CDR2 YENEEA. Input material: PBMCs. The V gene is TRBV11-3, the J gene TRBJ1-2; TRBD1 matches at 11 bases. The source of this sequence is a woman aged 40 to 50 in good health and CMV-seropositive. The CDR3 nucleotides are TGTGCCAGCAGCTCCCGGACAGGGGGCAGTGGCTACACCTTC. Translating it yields CASSSRTGGSGYTF.